The rows below give T cell receptor beta chains drawn from one sample of a study of T cells in Graves' hyperthyroidism and ophthalmopathy. One entry per CDR3 protein results from TCRdb running MiXCR on the multiplex PCR reads. The repertoire holds a few hundred thousand distinct CDR3 sequences, with roughly 15% as singletons. The sequencing input was blood. These receptors all come from a woman aged 45-65 years with Graves' hyperthyroidism that later progressed to Graves' ophthalmopathy. Both conserved end residues are part of each CDR3. The order of the fields is CDR3 length, J gene, V gene, clone size, D gene, CDR3 protein, CDR3 DNA. A D gene is named only where the DNA matches it firmly. Clone sizes are given selectively: once, few, many, or a class where the clone is expanded.

length: 13
J: TRBJ1-1
V: TRBV27
size: few
D: -
CDR3: CASSPTRVSEAFF
DNA: TGTGCCAGCAGTCCGACCAGGGTTTCCGAAGCTTTCTTT

length: 13
J: TRBJ1-1
V: TRBV28
size: many
D: -
CDR3: CASSLLGGAGAFF
DNA: TGTGCCAGCAGTTTATTGGGGGGGGCGGGGGCTTTCTTT

length: 14
J: TRBJ1-1
V: TRBV5-1
size: many
D: -
CDR3: CASSLGGEGTEAFF
DNA: TGCGCCAGCAGCTTGGGAGGGGAGGGCACTGAAGCTTTCTTT

length: 13
J: TRBJ2-1
V: TRBV7-3
size: few
D: -
CDR3: CATSLSQDNEQFF
DNA: TGTGCCACATCCCTGTCCCAAGACAATGAGCAGTTCTTC

length: 17
J: TRBJ2-7
V: TRBV4-1
size: -
D: -
CDR3: CASSQQLQRTLGYEQYF
DNA: TGCGCCAGCAGCCAACAACTACAGCGGACCCTGGGCTACGAGCAGTACTTC

length: 13
J: TRBJ2-2
V: TRBV27
size: -
D: -
CDR3: CASSIAAVGELFF
DNA: TGTGCCAGCAGTATAGCGGCGGTCGGGGAGCTGTTTTTT

length: 16
J: TRBJ2-3
V: TRBV18
size: many
D: -
CDR3: CASSPPLALSTDTQYF
DNA: TGTGCCAGCTCACCACCGCTAGCCCTAAGCACAGATACGCAGTATTTT

length: 14
J: TRBJ2-5
V: TRBV20-1
size: many
D: TRBD2
CDR3: CSARDSGTSGNQYF
DNA: TGCAGTGCTAGAGATTCCGGGACTAGCGGGAACCAGTACTTC

length: 12
J: TRBJ2-7
V: TRBV2
size: many
D: -
CDR3: CALGRAYYEQYF
DNA: TGTGCGCTGGGTCGCGCCTACTACGAGCAGTACTTC

length: 13
J: TRBJ2-7
V: TRBV6-1
size: -
D: -
CDR3: CASSETGRYEQYF
DNA: TGTGCCAGCAGTGAGACAGGCCGCTACGAGCAGTACTTC

length: 13
J: TRBJ2-7
V: TRBV5-1
size: many
D: -
CDR3: CASSLGSTNEQYF
DNA: TGCGCCAGCAGCTTGGGCTCAACGAACGAGCAGTACTTC

length: 15
J: TRBJ2-1
V: TRBV28
size: many
D: TRBD1
CDR3: CASSLGGTGNHEQFF
DNA: TGTGCCAGCAGTTTAGGCGGGACAGGGAATCATGAGCAGTTCTTC

length: 16
J: TRBJ2-3
V: TRBV10-3
size: many
D: TRBD1
CDR3: CAISDYRGQVADTQYF
DNA: TGTGCCATCAGTGACTACAGGGGGCAGGTTGCAGATACGCAGTATTTT

length: 16
J: TRBJ2-7
V: TRBV11-2
size: many
D: TRBD1
CDR3: CASSEGSTGTSYEQYF
DNA: TGTGCCAGCAGCGAGGGGTCGACAGGGACCTCCTACGAGCAGTACTTC